This T cell receptor (beta chain) is drawn from a study of T cell repertoires in cytomegalovirus infection. TCRdb re-called the reads through MiXCR, storing one row per CDR3 protein. The table has a few hundred thousand distinct CDR3 sequences, roughly a third seen once. Note on this clonotype: Its matching antigen is unknown.

Between the trimmed V and J ends, which lost 9 bases and 5 bases, there was a span of 20 bases. Germline V gene data show CDR1 as MNHEY and CDR2 as SVGAGI. CDR3 length: 14 amino acids. The chain links TRBV6-5 to TRBJ2-7, with unresolved D. Sequences were derived from cultured PBMCs, sampled from culture after CMV antigen stimulation. The source is a human donor in good health (CMV status not recorded). Some clones in this sample may be carry-over from other donors' samples. The CDR3 coding sequence is TGTGCCAGTTCCTCTGGACCTACGTGGCACGAGCAGTACTTC. Amino acid sequence: CASSSGPTWHEQYF.